The entry below describes one TCR beta chain. Antigen specificity is unknown. Sequencing ends 3 residues short of the CDR3 end; the germline J gene provides the rest. Germline V lookup: CDR1 SGDLS, CDR2 YYNGEE. V dropped 5 bases and J dropped 6; count of bases not matched to a gene: 4. This CDR3 contains 14 residues. The data stem from a study of Tregs in tolerant kidney transplant recipients. Study results and limitations: In tolerant patients, donor-specific Tregs outgrew total Tregs, suggesting antigen-driven expansion. Biological reproducibility was not directly addressed in this study.

Sequencing was performed with immunoSEQ multiplex PCR; in TCRdb, only in-frame clones are kept and a portion is missing. This sample's table has some 14,000 clones. Recipients received nonmyeloablative bone marrow transplants from related graft donors, with transient mixed chimerism. The clonotype comes from a human patient who received a combined kidney and bone marrow transplant. Among the T cells, some may be from the graft donor. Sample: CD8+ T cells from blood (PBMCs), taken 6 months after the transplant. The chain recombines TRBV9 with TRBJ2-2, with 10 bases identical to TRBD2. CDR3 DNA (partial): TGTGCCAGCAGAGGTAGCGGGAGGTCCGGGGAG. Translating it yields CASRGSGRSGE. In full, the CDR3 reads CASRGSGRSGELFF.